This T cell receptor (beta chain) appears in the sequencing data of a study of CD8 T cells in ankylosing spondylitis. Study observations and caveats: The study looked at matched synovial fluid samples from ankylosing spondylitis patients. Disease-linked clones were reported to be significantly enriched there.

TCRdb recomputed calls from the 5' RACE reads with MiXCR, one row per CDR3 protein. Of 150,000 to 200,000 distinct CDR3 sequences in the sample, 25% to 35% are singletons; the top ten hold 6%. Comment on this clonotype: The antigen is undetermined.

Per germline, CDR1 SNHLY and CDR2 FYNNEI. This CDR3 spans 16 amino acids. The V gene lost 6 bases and the J gene lost 7 bases, with 22 bases spanning the gap. Sample: synovial fluid, either unsorted or a sorted T cell fraction (not recorded which). The receptor comes from a male donor with ankylosing spondylitis. This chain uses TRBV2 with TRBJ2-4; D may be TRBD1 (7 bases). This CDR3 is CASSSGLDPGGNIQYF. The CDR3 DNA sequence: TGTGCCAGCAGCAGTGGTTTGGACCCAGGGGGGAACATTCAGTACTTC.